These T cell receptor beta chains were read from a single sample in a study of CD8 T cells in ankylosing spondylitis. TCRdb passed the 5' RACE reads through MiXCR, listing each CDR3 protein once. The data hold approximately 110,000 distinct CDR3 sequences, with around 24% observed a single time. Source material: synovial fluid, either unsorted or a sorted T cell fraction (not recorded which). Every receptor here comes from a male donor with ankylosing spondylitis. CDR3s include the opening cysteine and the closing phenylalanine or tryptophan. The order of the fields is V gene, clone size, J gene, D gene, CDR3 protein, CDR3 DNA. The D gene is left open where the match is weak. The listing skips clone size in some rows; elsewhere it reads once, few, many or a size class.

v_gene: TRBV27
abundance: few
j_gene: TRBJ1-1
d_gene: -
CDR3aa: CASSSSVRPEAFF
CDR3nt: TGTGCCAGCAGTTCCTCGGTCCGGCCTGAAGCTTTCTTT

v_gene: TRBV2
abundance: few
j_gene: TRBJ2-2
d_gene: -
CDR3aa: CASSLLQDTGELFF
CDR3nt: TGTGCCAGCAGCCTACTACAGGACACCGGGGAGCTGTTTTTT

v_gene: TRBV5-1
abundance: -
j_gene: TRBJ2-7
d_gene: -
CDR3aa: CASSSGDGLSYEQYF
CDR3nt: TGCGCCAGCAGCTCCGGGGACGGTCTCTCCTACGAGCAGTACTTC

v_gene: TRBV4-1
abundance: -
j_gene: TRBJ2-2
d_gene: -
CDR3aa: CATAGNTGELFF
CDR3nt: TGCGCCACGGCGGGGAACACCGGGGAGCTGTTTTTT

v_gene: TRBV30
abundance: -
j_gene: TRBJ1-1
d_gene: -
CDR3aa: CAWAGRVGAEAFF
CDR3nt: TGTGCCTGGGCCGGCAGGGTAGGGGCTGAAGCTTTCTTT

v_gene: TRBV20-1
abundance: many
j_gene: TRBJ2-1
d_gene: -
CDR3aa: CSVPLQDNEQFF
CDR3nt: TGCAGTGTCCCCTTACAGGACAATGAGCAGTTCTTC

v_gene: TRBV12-3/TRBV12-4
abundance: few
j_gene: TRBJ2-7
d_gene: -
CDR3aa: CASSLKRGYEQYF
CDR3nt: TGTGCCAGCAGCTTAAAAAGGGGGTACGAGCAGTACTTC

v_gene: TRBV7-2
abundance: many
j_gene: TRBJ2-5
d_gene: TRBD2
CDR3aa: CASSLDGLAGKETQYF
CDR3nt: TGTGCCAGCAGCTTAGACGGTCTAGCGGGAAAAGAGACCCAGTACTTC

v_gene: TRBV4-1
abundance: -
j_gene: TRBJ2-2
d_gene: -
CDR3aa: CASSQAAAGELFF
CDR3nt: TGCGCCAGCAGCCAAGCGGCGGCCGGGGAGCTGTTTTTT

v_gene: TRBV5-1
abundance: few
j_gene: TRBJ2-3
d_gene: -
CDR3aa: CASSSDGTGGDTQYF
CDR3nt: TGCGCCAGCAGCTCCGATGGGACTGGAGGAGATACGCAGTATTTT

v_gene: TRBV2
abundance: -
j_gene: TRBJ2-3
d_gene: -
CDR3aa: CASIGGEAPDTQYF
CDR3nt: TGTGCCAGCATTGGGGGCGAGGCCCCAGATACGCAGTATTTT

v_gene: TRBV5-6
abundance: few
j_gene: TRBJ1-1
d_gene: TRBD1
CDR3aa: CASNKGQGFAFF
CDR3nt: TGTGCCAGCAACAAGGGACAGGGTTTCGCTTTCTTT

v_gene: TRBV5-1
abundance: -
j_gene: TRBJ2-3
d_gene: TRBD2
CDR3aa: CASSRLAPRSTDTQYF
CDR3nt: TGCGCCAGCAGTCGACTAGCCCCTAGGTCCACAGATACGCAGTATTTT

v_gene: TRBV6-5
abundance: few
j_gene: TRBJ1-2
d_gene: -
CDR3aa: CASSYSTGFYGYTF
CDR3nt: TGTGCCAGCAGTTACTCGACGGGGTTCTATGGCTACACCTTC

v_gene: TRBV5-1
abundance: few
j_gene: TRBJ2-3
d_gene: -
CDR3aa: CASSFYGNTDTQYF
CDR3nt: TGCGCCAGCAGCTTTTACGGGAACACAGATACGCAGTATTTT

v_gene: TRBV5-6
abundance: many
j_gene: TRBJ2-3
d_gene: TRBD1
CDR3aa: CASSTLQGAGIDTQYF
CDR3nt: TGTGCCAGCAGCACCCTACAGGGGGCCGGAATAGATACGCAGTATTTT

v_gene: TRBV7-9
abundance: -
j_gene: TRBJ2-7
d_gene: -
CDR3aa: CASSPRDSAERYEQYF
CDR3nt: TGTGCCAGCAGCCCTCGTGACAGCGCGGAACGGTACGAGCAGTACTTC

v_gene: TRBV19
abundance: -
j_gene: TRBJ2-3
d_gene: TRBD2
CDR3aa: CASSITAIAGPMDTQYF
CDR3nt: TGTGCCAGTAGTATAACGGCCATAGCGGGTCCCATGGATACGCAGTATTTT

v_gene: TRBV18
abundance: -
j_gene: TRBJ1-2
d_gene: TRBD1
CDR3aa: CASQGTGNGYTF
CDR3nt: TGTGCCAGCCAGGGGACAGGCAATGGCTACACCTTC

v_gene: TRBV12-3/TRBV12-4
abundance: -
j_gene: TRBJ2-2
d_gene: TRBD2
CDR3aa: CASSFSVGGNGELFF
CDR3nt: TGTGCCAGCAGTTTTTCAGTGGGAGGGAACGGGGAGCTGTTTTTT

v_gene: TRBV20-1
abundance: many
j_gene: TRBJ1-2
d_gene: -
CDR3aa: CSASVGGRSYGYTF
CDR3nt: TGCAGTGCTAGTGTGGGAGGAAGATCCTATGGCTACACCTTC

v_gene: TRBV27
abundance: few
j_gene: TRBJ1-1
d_gene: TRBD1
CDR3aa: CASSLSPGQGGNTEAFF
CDR3nt: TGTGCCAGCAGTTTATCGCCGGGACAGGGGGGGAACACTGAAGCTTTCTTT

v_gene: TRBV28
abundance: few
j_gene: TRBJ2-3
d_gene: -
CDR3aa: CASSLARWDTDTQYF
CDR3nt: TGTGCCAGCAGTTTGGCTCGTTGGGACACAGATACGCAGTATTTT

v_gene: TRBV20-1
abundance: few
j_gene: TRBJ2-7
d_gene: -
CDR3aa: CSASRTLRAYEQYF
CDR3nt: TGCAGTGCTTCCCGGACCCTGAGGGCCTACGAGCAGTACTTC

v_gene: TRBV7-9
abundance: -
j_gene: TRBJ2-5
d_gene: -
CDR3aa: CASSPQGGETQYF
CDR3nt: TGTGCCAGCAGTCCACAGGGCGGGGAGACCCAGTACTTC

v_gene: TRBV24-1
abundance: few
j_gene: TRBJ2-3
d_gene: -
CDR3aa: CAASTVSTDTQYF
CDR3nt: TGTGCCGCTTCGACAGTAAGCACAGATACGCAGTATTTT

v_gene: TRBV6-2/TRBV6-3
abundance: few
j_gene: TRBJ1-1
d_gene: -
CDR3aa: CASNSDSWMTEAFF
CDR3nt: TGTGCCAGCAATTCCGACAGCTGGATGACTGAAGCTTTCTTT

v_gene: TRBV5-1
abundance: many
j_gene: TRBJ2-1
d_gene: TRBD2
CDR3aa: CASSPTSGRSYNEQFF
CDR3nt: TGCGCCAGCAGCCCCACTAGCGGACGCTCCTACAATGAGCAGTTCTTC

v_gene: TRBV20-1
abundance: -
j_gene: TRBJ2-7
d_gene: TRBD2
CDR3aa: CSASAERGGLYEQYF
CDR3nt: TGCAGTGCTAGTGCCGAAAGGGGAGGGCTCTACGAGCAGTACTTC

v_gene: TRBV2
abundance: -
j_gene: TRBJ2-2
d_gene: -
CDR3aa: CASSNRPTGELFF
CDR3nt: TGTGCCAGCAGTAACAGACCCACCGGGGAGCTGTTTTTT

v_gene: TRBV19
abundance: -
j_gene: TRBJ1-1
d_gene: -
CDR3aa: CASSRDGYTEAFF
CDR3nt: TGTGCCAGTAGTCGTGACGGGTACACTGAAGCTTTCTTT

v_gene: TRBV20-1
abundance: once
j_gene: TRBJ2-1
d_gene: -
CDR3aa: CSARDGGGDSYNEQFF
CDR3nt: TGCAGTGCTAGAGATGGGGGGGGCGACTCCTACAATGAGCAGTTCTTC

v_gene: TRBV2
abundance: -
j_gene: TRBJ2-3
d_gene: -
CDR3aa: CASSEALGADTQYF
CDR3nt: TGTGCCAGCAGTGAAGCGCTCGGAGCAGATACGCAGTATTTT

v_gene: TRBV20-1
abundance: -
j_gene: TRBJ2-7
d_gene: -
CDR3aa: CSAARGAATYEQYF
CDR3nt: TGCAGTGCGGCTAGAGGGGCGGCCACCTACGAGCAGTACTTC

v_gene: TRBV12-3/TRBV12-4
abundance: many
j_gene: TRBJ2-1
d_gene: TRBD2
CDR3aa: CASSPFGGGGREQFF
CDR3nt: TGTGCCAGCAGCCCTTTTGGGGGGGGCGGGAGGGAGCAGTTCTTC

v_gene: TRBV5-1
abundance: -
j_gene: TRBJ2-1
d_gene: TRBD2
CDR3aa: CASSLDTSGSYNEQFF
CDR3nt: TGCGCCAGCAGCTTGGACACTAGCGGGAGCTACAATGAGCAGTTCTTC

v_gene: TRBV5-1
abundance: few
j_gene: TRBJ2-6
d_gene: -
CDR3aa: CASSSRIDSGANVLTF
CDR3nt: TGCGCCAGCAGCTCCAGAATCGACTCTGGGGCCAACGTCCTGACTTTC

v_gene: TRBV10-1
abundance: few
j_gene: TRBJ2-2
d_gene: TRBD1
CDR3aa: CASSGQTGGLAGELFF
CDR3nt: TGCGCCAGCAGTGGACAGACAGGGGGTCTGGCCGGGGAGCTGTTTTTT

v_gene: TRBV29-1
abundance: -
j_gene: TRBJ1-2
d_gene: -
CDR3aa: CSVEAAYGYTF
CDR3nt: TGCAGCGTTGAGGCCGCGTATGGCTACACCTTC

v_gene: TRBV7-2
abundance: -
j_gene: TRBJ2-1
d_gene: -
CDR3aa: CASSLGPGYYNEQFF
CDR3nt: TGTGCCAGCAGCTTAGGGCCCGGGTACTACAATGAGCAGTTCTTC

v_gene: TRBV27
abundance: few
j_gene: TRBJ2-1
d_gene: -
CDR3aa: CASTTWGNEQFF
CDR3nt: TGTGCCAGCACCACCTGGGGCAATGAGCAGTTCTTC

v_gene: TRBV20-1
abundance: -
j_gene: TRBJ2-1
d_gene: TRBD1
CDR3aa: CSVKGGLTPHTTSYNEQFF
CDR3nt: TGCAGTGTCAAAGGGGGCCTTACGCCGCATACTACCTCCTACAATGAGCAGTTCTTC

v_gene: TRBV3-1
abundance: -
j_gene: TRBJ2-7
d_gene: TRBD1
CDR3aa: CASSQVAGTVYEQYF
CDR3nt: TGTGCCAGCAGCCAGGTGGCCGGGACAGTCTACGAGCAGTACTTC

v_gene: TRBV27
abundance: -
j_gene: TRBJ1-1
d_gene: TRBD1
CDR3aa: CASRQGVNTEAFF
CDR3nt: TGTGCCAGCAGACAGGGGGTGAACACTGAAGCTTTCTTT